This is a list of T cell receptor beta chains from one sample in a study of blood T cell repertoires in COVID-19. Produced via immunoSEQ multiplex PCR; TCRdb's table is partial and in-frame only. The sample lists about 400,000 clones, 88% occurring once. Sequencing was done on a sample of PBMCs or T cells enriched from blood (not recorded which). The receptors shown here come from a woman in her 40s with acute COVID-19. The CDR3 runs from the conserved cysteine through the conserved F or W. A D gene is named only where the DNA matches it firmly. Rows may omit the clone size; those that give it use once, few, many or a size class.

clone_size	j_call	v_call	d_call	cdr3_nt	cdr3_aa
.	TRBJ2-1	TRBV7-6	.	TGTGCCAGCAGCTTAGCTCTTTTCGATGAGCAGTTCTTC	CASSLALFDEQFF
.	TRBJ2-1	TRBV9	TRBD1	TGTGCCAGCAGCGTTCCAGGGGGCCTTGGGCAGTTCTTC	CASSVPGGLGQFF
.	TRBJ1-2	TRBV2	.	TGTGCCAGCAGTGTCTTGTTACAGGGTGAGGGAGGCTACACCTTC	CASSVLLQGEGGYTF
.	TRBJ2-7	TRBV11-2	.	TGTGCCAGCAGCTCCCGGGGAGGCGAGCAGTACTTC	CASSSRGGEQYF
.	TRBJ2-7	TRBV20-1	.	TGCAGTGCAGGACAGTCCTACGAGCAGTACTTC	CSAGQSYEQYF
.	TRBJ2-7	TRBV12-3/TRBV12-4	.	TGTGCCAGCAGTTTAGGCGGGAACTACGAGCAGTACTTC	CASSLGGNYEQYF
.	TRBJ1-2	TRBV12-3/TRBV12-4	.	TGTGCCAGCACAATTGGGTCAGGGAAGGGCTACACCTTC	CASTIGSGKGYTF
.	TRBJ2-7	TRBV5-1	.	TGCGCCAGCAGCTTGGGGAAAACAGGGTACGAGCAGTACTTC	CASSLGKTGYEQYF
.	TRBJ1-4	TRBV19	.	TGTGCCAGTAGTCCTACAGGGTTTAGTAATGAAAAACTGTTTTTT	CASSPTGFSNEKLFF
.	TRBJ2-7	TRBV5-1	TRBD2	TGCGCCAGCAGCTTGAACCTAGCGGGGGACTACGAGCAGTACTTC	CASSLNLAGDYEQYF
.	TRBJ1-5	TRBV7-9	.	TGTGCCGTCTCGGGGCCCAGCGGGGTTAAAGGACAGCCCCAGCATTTT	CAVSGPSGVKGQPQHF
.	TRBJ2-7	TRBV24-1	TRBD1	TGTGCCACCAGTGATTTGATCGACAGGGATCCCCCCTACGAGCAGTACTTC	CATSDLIDRDPPYEQYF
.	TRBJ1-5	TRBV11-2	.	TGTGCCAGCAGCTCCAATACCGGGGTTGATCAGCCCCAGCATTTT	CASSSNTGVDQPQHF
.	TRBJ1-1	TRBV3-1/TRBV3-2	TRBD1	TGTGCCAGCAGCCAAGCGACAGGGAGGATTACTGAAGCTTTCTTT	CASSQATGRITEAFF
.	TRBJ1-5	TRBV5-1	TRBD1	TGCGCCAGCAGCATTGGACAGGGGGACAATCAGCCCCAGCATTTT	CASSIGQGDNQPQHF
.	TRBJ1-1	TRBV5-1	.	TGCGCCAGCAGCCCAGGGGACACCGTGAACACTGAAGCTTTCTTT	CASSPGDTVNTEAFF
.	TRBJ1-6	TRBV5-6	.	TGTGCCAGCAGCAGTATCCGGCTAGGTCTCAACCCCCTCCACTTT	CASSSIRLGLNPLHF
.	TRBJ1-1	TRBV18	.	TGTGCCAGCTCGCCCTTACAGGACCTGAACACTGAAGCTTTCTTT	CASSPLQDLNTEAFF
.	TRBJ1-6	TRBV20-1	.	TGCAGTGCTAGTCGGGTAAATTCACCCCTCCACTTT	CSASRVNSPLHF
.	TRBJ1-2	TRBV2	TRBD1	TGTGCCAGCAGTGAATCAGGGGGCTCTGGCTACACCTTC	CASSESGGSGYTF
.	TRBJ1-1	TRBV29-1	TRBD1	TGCAGCGCCCAAACAGGGGCCCACATCACTGAAGCTTTCTTT	CSAQTGAHITEAFF
once	TRBJ2-3	TRBV4-2	TRBD1	TGTGCCAGCAGCCAACGACAGGGATCCGCAGATACGCAGTATTTT	CASSQRQGSADTQYF
.	TRBJ2-2	TRBV12-3/TRBV12-4	.	TGTGCCAGCCTCGGGGGATCGCGAAGGGAGCTGTTTTTT	CASLGGSRRELFF
.	TRBJ1-2	TRBV2	.	TGTGCCAGCAGTGGAGCAGGGGCGAACTATGGCTACACCTTC	CASSGAGANYGYTF
many	TRBJ1-4	TRBV7-9	.	TGTGCCAGCAGCCCCACTCTACAGGCAACTAATGAAAAACTGTTTTTT	CASSPTLQATNEKLFF
few	TRBJ1-5	TRBV15	TRBD1	TGTGCCACCAGCAAGGACAGGGGAAATCAGCCCCAGCATTTT	CATSKDRGNQPQHF
.	TRBJ2-1	TRBV5-6	.	TGTGCCAGCAGCTTGGCCAGTCATGAGCAGTTCTTC	CASSLASHEQFF
.	TRBJ2-2	TRBV19	.	TGTGCCAGTAGTATAAGTTCGGGGGGGGAGCTGTTTTTT	CASSISSGGELFF
once	TRBJ1-1	TRBV6-5	.	TGTGCCAGCAGTTACTCACCGGGGAGCACTGAAGCTTTCTTT	CASSYSPGSTEAFF
.	TRBJ1-2	TRBV5-4	.	TGTGCCAGCAGCAACGCAGGGTACCATGGCTACACCTTC	CASSNAGYHGYTF
once	TRBJ1-2	TRBV7-9	TRBD1	TGTGCCAGCAGCTTAGTGCTAGGGGGCGGTAGTGGCTACACCTTC	CASSLVLGGGSGYTF
.	TRBJ2-7	TRBV7-8	TRBD2	TGTGCCAGCAGCATTAGCGGGGCGCGGGAGCAGTACTTC	CASSISGAREQYF
.	TRBJ1-1	TRBV19	TRBD1	TGTGCCATTAGGGACAGGCCCTCGAACACTGAAGCTTTCTTT	CAIRDRPSNTEAFF